The 30 T cell receptor beta chains given below trace back to one sample, sequenced in a study of T cells in women clearing cervical HPV infection listed by TCRdb under 2018. The protocol used for the library was the immunoSEQ multiplex PCR assay. TCRdb holds this immuneACCESS table with in-frame rearrangements only. Some clones are missing; in checked studies, unresolved V genes explain under half, and the rest has no known cause. The sample table gives around 12,000 clones. Jointly, the top ten make up roughly a quarter of the sample. Sample: blood buffy coat. All receptors come from a woman aged 18-70 years with a cervical HPV16 infection that either progressed to CIN3+ or cleared (not recorded which).

To note about this clone: The read comes to an end 3 residues before the CDR3 does, leaving the germline J gene to fill in the end. The chain combines TRBV6-7 with TRBJ1-5; D possibly corresponds to TRBD1 (5 bases). TRBV6-7 is an ORF, and what it does is uncertain. V gave up 11 bases and J gave up 4 bases, with 12 bases separating them. The CDR3 is made up of 12 amino acids. The DNA read from the CDR3 is TGTGCCCTCGGGGGTTTGAATCAGCCC. This encodes CALGGLNQP. The CDR3 in full is CALGGLNQPQHF.

A note on this clone: The sequenced fragment ends 3 residues before the CDR3 boundary, so the rest is inferred from the germline J gene. This rearrangement joins TRBV29-1 to TRBJ2-3; D uncertain. Trimming cost V 5 bases and J 2 bases, with 11 bases left between them. The CDR3 totals 13 residues. Germline-derived CDR1 and CDR2 are SQVTM and ANQGSEA. CDR3 DNA (partial): TGCAGCGTTAGACAAGCTTCCACAGATACG. Protein product: CSVRQASTDT. The whole CDR3 sequence reads CSVRQASTDTQYF.

Concerning this clone: The CDR3 goes on 3 residues after the read ends, and that part is filled in from the germline J gene. The chain couples TRBV7-8 to TRBJ1-1, with a tentative D call TRBD1 (5 bases). Looked up from germline, CDR1 is SGHVS and CDR2 is FQNEAQ. The CDR3 spans 14 residues. CDR3 in amino acids: CASSPSSGGREAFF. The sequenced part of the CDR3 DNA is TGTGCCAGCAGTCCAAGCTCCGGGGGACGCGAA.

As for this clone: Sequencing ends 3 residues short of the CDR3 end; the germline J gene provides the rest. The V gene is TRBV18, the J gene TRBJ1-1, with D possibly matching TRBD1 (6 bases). V shed 3 bases and J shed 3 bases, with 17 bases lying between them. The CDR3 contains 16 residues. Germline CDR1 reads KGHSH; CDR2 reads LQKENI. The sequenced CDR3 bases are TGTGCCAGCTCACCCCCGGCGGGGGGCGGGCACACTGAA. Translation: CASSPPAGGGHTE. The entire CDR3 is CASSPPAGGGHTEAFF.

Concerning this clone: The CDR3 end falls 3 residues outside the read, so it is completed with the germline J gene. The genes are TRBV30 and TRBJ2-1, with 8 nucleotides matching TRBD1. CDR1 GTSNPN and CDR2 SVGIG come from the germline V gene (reference sequence). The V segment lost 5 bases and the J segment 0 bases; nucleotides outside the gene matches: 0. There are 13 residues in the CDR3. The part of the CDR3 DNA that was read is TGTGCCTGGGACAGGGGCTCCTACAATGAG. It specifies CAWDRGSYNE. From start to end, the CDR3 is CAWDRGSYNEQFF.

A note on this clone: From the germline J gene comes the end of the CDR3, since the read stops 3 residues before it. The chain joins TRBV20-1 to TRBJ2-3; 7 bases agree with TRBD2. From germline, CDR1 is DFQATT and CDR2 SNEGSKA (reference sequence). Losses at the gene ends were 3 bases for V and 2 bases for J; bases not matched to a gene: 8. CDR3 length: 15 amino acids. The sequenced part of the CDR3 DNA is TGCAGTGCTAGGGGGCGGACTAGGCTCACAGATACG. Protein product: CSARGRTRLTDT. The full CDR3 protein reads CSARGRTRLTDTQYF.

Remarks on this clone: The read gets to within 3 residues of the CDR3 end, and the germline J gene fills in the rest. The chain employs TRBV2 and TRBJ1-1; D call uncertain. Looked up from germline, CDR1 is SNHLY and CDR2 is FYNNEI. The CDR3 has 13 amino acids. Trimming removed 4 bases at V and 5 bases at J, with 11 bases between. The CDR3 DNA, read in part, is TGTGCCAGCAGTGCGACCATGCGGACTGAA. Its protein product is CASSATMRTE. The entire CDR3 is CASSATMRTEAFF.

With respect to this clone: Read data end 3 residues before the CDR3 end; the end is taken from the germline J gene. The chain is built from TRBV2 and TRBJ1-2; D is possibly TRBD1 (5 bases). Looked up from germline, CDR1 is SNHLY and CDR2 is FYNNEI. V shed 8 bases and J shed 0 bases, with 16 bases lying between them. The CDR3 length is 15 residues. The CDR3: CASGGWGISNYGYTF. The CDR3 DNA, read in part, is TGTGCCAGCGGTGGTTGGGGCATCTCTAACTATGGC.

In the case of this clone: Read sequence stops 3 residues before the CDR3 end, and the germline J gene provides the missing end. The chain links TRBV7-6 to TRBJ2-6; 7 bases fit TRBD1. With 4 bases clipped from V and 3 bases from J, the junction kept 6 bases outside the gene matches. The CDR3 extends over 16 amino acids. The germline V gene encodes CDR1 SGHVS and CDR2 FNYEAQ. This CDR3 is CASSSTQGYGANVLTF. The covered CDR3 bases are TGTGCCAGCAGCTCGACACAGGGGTATGGGGCCAACGTC.

The sequenced CDR3 bases are TGTGCCAGCAGCTTAATACAGGTCCGTTGG. Its protein product is CASSLIQVRW. The whole CDR3 protein reads CASSLIQVRWYTF. The gene calls are TRBV7-9 and TRBJ1-2; the D gene is possibly TRBD1 (5 bases). The read terminates 3 residues before the CDR3 end, so the remaining end is supplied by the germline J gene. The germline V gene encodes CDR1 SEHNR and CDR2 FQNEAQ (reference sequence). CDR3 length: 13 amino acids.

Remarks on this clone: One end of the junction fails to match germline, which may point to a read error. This sample also contains other DNA sequences that code for the same CDR3. The covered CDR3 bases are TGTGCCAGCAGCGCCCGGGACAGGGGTATGAATTCGCCC. Its protein is CASSARDRGMNSP. The CDR3 in its entirety is CASSARDRGMNSPLHF. V is TRBV9 and J is TRBJ1-6; TRBD1 matches 10 bases. The CDR3 end lies 3 residues beyond the end of the read and is filled in from the germline J gene. This CDR3 comprises 16 residues. In germline, CDR1 is SGDLS, CDR2 YYNGEE.

The sequenced CDR3 bases are TGCGCCAGCGGGGACACCAGAAAA. This encodes CASGDTRK. The full-length CDR3 reads as CASGDTRKLFF. V usage is TRBV10-1 and J usage is TRBJ1-4, with a possible D match to TRBD1 (6 bases). Sequencing ends 3 residues short of the CDR3 end; the germline J gene provides the rest. V was shortened by 8 bases and J by 10 bases, with 11 bases between the two germline ends. CDR1 is WNHNN and CDR2 is SYGVQD in the germline V gene (reference sequence). The CDR3 length is 11 residues.

Remarks on this clone: The read ends 3 residues shy of where the CDR3 ends; the end is completed using the germline J gene. The chain couples TRBV28 to TRBJ1-4, with TRBD1 matching over 7 bases. V shed 5 bases and J 7 bases; nucleotides not matched to a gene: 16. From germline, CDR1 is MDHEN and CDR2 SYDVKM. CDR3 length: 17 residues. Incomplete CDR3 DNA: TGTGCCAGCAGTCCGGAAAAAAAGACAGGGTATACTGAAAAA. Its translation is CASSPEKKTGYTEK. The full CDR3 protein is CASSPEKKTGYTEKLFF.

A word on this clone: The missing CDR3 end, 3 residues past where the read stops, is filled in from the germline J gene. The chain carries TRBV13 and TRBJ2-7; TRBD2 might be the D (5 bases). This CDR3 has 15 residues. Germline V lookup: CDR1 PRHDT, CDR2 FYEKMQ (reference sequence). V lost 6 bases to trimming and J lost 2 bases, with 17 bases between them. CDR3 sequence reads: CASSRKRSKTYEQYF. The CDR3 DNA, read in part, is TGTGCCAGCAGTCGTAAGCGGTCCAAAACCTACGAG.

Of note for this clone: The CDR3 end lies 3 residues beyond the end of the read and is filled in from the germline J gene. V gene TRBV12-3 or TRBV12-4 combines with J gene TRBJ2-3; 8 bases are shared with TRBD1. This CDR3 has 14 amino acids. V shed 4 bases and J 0 bases; nucleotides not matched to a gene: 0. The CDR3: CASSWTGSTDTQYF. The sequenced part of the CDR3 DNA is TGTGCCAGCAGTTGGACAGGGAGCACAGATACG.

This CDR3 reads CASSIGGNIQYF. The CDR3 DNA, read in part, is TGTGCCAGCAGTATCGGAGGGAACATT. The rearrangement joins TRBV11-2 to TRBJ2-4; a possible D gene is TRBD2 (6 bases). The read falls 3 residues short of the CDR3 end, and the missing part is taken from the germline J gene. From germline, CDR1 is SGHAT and CDR2 FQNNGV. Between the trimmed V and J ends, which lost 6 bases and 7 bases, there was a span of 10 bases. The CDR3 runs to 12 residues. The full variable domain, in which reference TRBV11-2 and TRBJ2-4 provide the parts outside the CDR3, is EAGVAQSPRYKIIEKRQSVAFWCNPISGHATLYWYQQILGQGPKLLIQFQNNGVVDDSQLPKDRFSAERLKGVDSTLKIQPAKLEDSAVYLCASSIGGNIQYFGAGTRLSVL.

As regards this clone: The read stops 3 residues short of the end of the CDR3; the missing end is completed from the germline J gene. This chain links TRBV20-1 with TRBJ2-1, with D perhaps TRBD2 (5 bases). The CDR3 runs to 14 residues. V lost 6 bases and J 0 bases, leaving 12 bases between the germline ends. The germline CDR1 and CDR2 sequences are DFQATT and SNEGSKA (reference sequence). CDR3 bases read: TGCAGTGCAAGGACTGATAGCTCCTACAATGAG. Encoded protein: CSARTDSSYNE. The CDR3 in full is CSARTDSSYNEQFF.

On this clone: The read terminates 3 residues ahead of where the CDR3 ends, so the germline J gene completes it. The chain uses TRBV2 and TRBJ1-2, with a tentative D call TRBD1 (5 bases). There are 12 residues in the CDR3. V was trimmed by 3 bases and J by 6 bases, leaving 8 bases between them. Germline CDR1 SNHLY, CDR2 FYNNEI. The CDR3 loop reads CASSETVNGYTF. CDR3 DNA (partial): TGTGCCAGCAGTGAGACAGTGAATGGC. Using reference TRBV2 and TRBJ1-2 for the parts outside the CDR3, the full variable domain is EPEVTQTPSHQVTQMGQEVILRCVPISNHLYFYWYRQILGQKVEFLVSFYNNEISEKSEIFDDQFSVERPDGSNFTLKIRSTKLEDSAMYFCASSETVNGYTFGSGTRLTVV.

In the case of this clone: The CDR3 is cut off 3 residues early in the read; its end comes from the germline J gene. The chain has TRBV7-2 and TRBJ1-1; tentative D call: TRBD1 (5 bases). The length of the CDR3 is 15 residues. CDR1 is SGHTA and CDR2 is FQGNSA in the germline V gene. The CDR3 loop is CASSDPDSNSWEAFF. CDR3 DNA, as far as it was read: TGTGCCAGCAGCGACCCTGACAGCAACAGCTGGGAA.

On this clone: The read ends 3 residues shy of where the CDR3 ends; the end is completed using the germline J gene. This chain links TRBV5-8 with TRBJ1-1; D possibly corresponds to TRBD1 (5 bases). Trimming left V 1 base short and J 2 bases short, with 6 bases between. The V gene's germline CDR1 is SGHTS and CDR2 YDEGEE. The CDR3 is made up of 13 amino acids. The CDR3 bases that were read are TGTGCCAGCAGCTTGACAGGCAACACTGAA. It is translated as CASSLTGNTE. The complete CDR3 protein is CASSLTGNTEAFF.

Of note for this clone: The CDR3 extends 3 residues past the end of the read, so its final part is completed from the germline J gene. The chain links TRBV6-2 or TRBV6-3 to TRBJ2-6; tentatively, D is TRBD1 (6 bases). Per the germline V gene, CDR1 is MNHEY and CDR2 is SVGEGT. The CDR3 runs 15 residues. V lost 4 bases and J 2 bases, leaving 9 bases between the germline ends. The covered CDR3 bases are TGTGCCAGCAGTTTAACAGGGCCTGGGGCCAACGTC. Protein sequence: CASSLTGPGANV. The complete CDR3 sequence is CASSLTGPGANVLTF.

Comment on this clone: The read stops 3 residues short of the end of the CDR3; the missing end is completed from the germline J gene. The V and J genes are TRBV5-1 and TRBJ1-5; tentatively, D is TRBD1 (5 bases). Looked up from germline, CDR1 is SGHRS and CDR2 is YFSETQ. This CDR3 has 13 residues. V shed 1 base and J shed 7 bases, with 9 bases lying between them. CDR3 amino acids: CASSLTGEQPQHF. The DNA read from the CDR3 is TGCGCCAGCAGCTTGACGGGGGAGCAGCCC.

Remarks on this clone: Sequencing ends 3 residues short of the CDR3 end; the germline J gene provides the rest. This rearrangement joins TRBV20-1 to TRBJ2-2; TRBD1 matches 10 bases. This CDR3 contains 14 residues. Germline assignment: CDR1 DFQATT and CDR2 SNEGSKA (reference sequence). Losses at the gene ends were 4 bases for V and 6 bases for J; bases not matched to a gene: 5. CDR3 bases read: TGCAGTGCTAAAAGACAGGGGGCCGCCGGGGAG. Amino acid sequence: CSAKRQGAAGE. The whole CDR3 protein is CSAKRQGAAGELFF.

Points on this clone: The sequenced fragment ends 3 residues before the CDR3 boundary, so the rest is inferred from the germline J gene. The V call is TRBV20-1, the J call TRBJ2-7; 9 bases align to TRBD2. The CDR3 spans 16 residues. The V gene end was trimmed by 3 bases and the J gene end by 6 bases; junction bases not matched to a gene: 15. Germline loops: CDR1 DFQATT, CDR2 SNEGSKA (reference sequence). CDR3 sequence reads: CSARAAGGERVGEQYF. The sequenced part of the CDR3 DNA is TGCAGTGCTAGGGCAGCGGGGGGCGAAAGAGTCGGCGAG.

Notes on this clone: Coverage ceases 3 residues before the CDR3 finishes, and the germline J gene fills in the end. The chain couples TRBV11-2 to TRBJ2-7; 7 nucleotides line up with TRBD2. The ends lost 0 bases at V and 5 bases at J; junction bases unmatched: 7. Germline V gene sequence: CDR1 SGHAT, CDR2 FQNNGV. The CDR3 is 15 residues long. Partial CDR3 DNA: TGTGCCAGCAGCTTAGAGGAAGCGGGGTGGCACGAG. Its translation: CASSLEEAGWHE. The entire CDR3 reads CASSLEEAGWHEQYF.

On this clone: The sequence runs out 3 residues before the end of the CDR3; the remainder is reconstructed from the germline J gene. This chain uses TRBV30 with TRBJ1-2; D is ambiguous. Trimming removed 1 base at V and 6 bases at J, with 12 bases between. The CDR3 spans 13 residues. CDR1 GTSNPN and CDR2 SVGIG come from the germline V gene (reference sequence). CDR3 DNA, as far as it was read: TGTGCCTGGAGTGCTCCGGGGTTGGATGGC. This encodes CAWSAPGLDG. The CDR3 in its entirety is CAWSAPGLDGYTF.

This clone is medium-sized by frequency. The read ends 3 residues before the CDR3 terminus; that terminus is restored from the germline J gene. The chain recombines TRBV6-2 or TRBV6-3 with TRBJ2-5; D is ambiguous. The CDR3 covers 11 residues. The germline V and J ends were trimmed by 5 bases and 5 bases, with 6 bases remaining between them. The V gene's germline CDR1 is MNHEY and CDR2 SVGEGT. CDR3 sequence reads: CASSVTETQYF. The covered CDR3 bases are TGTGCCAGCAGTGTTACTGAGACC.

CDR3 DNA, as far as it was read: TGTGCCTGGCGGCGGACAGGGCCCTACGAG. This codes for CAWRRTGPYE. The entire CDR3 reads CAWRRTGPYEQYF. The chain couples TRBV30 to TRBJ2-7; TRBD1 agrees at 8 bases. The sequence runs out 3 residues before the end of the CDR3; the remainder is reconstructed from the germline J gene. V was clipped by 5 bases and J by 2 bases; unmatched bases: 5. In germline, CDR1 is GTSNPN, CDR2 SVGIG (reference sequence). There are 13 residues in the CDR3.

Remarks on this clone: The read gets to within 3 residues of the CDR3 end, and the germline J gene fills in the rest. The chain combines TRBV20-1 with TRBJ2-2; 11 nucleotides match TRBD1. CDR1 and CDR2 from the germline V gene are DFQATT and SNEGSKA (reference sequence). This CDR3 comprises 17 residues. V was clipped by 0 bases and J by 3 bases; unmatched bases: 6. Incomplete CDR3 DNA: TGCAGTGCTAGAGATCCGGGACAGGGGGGGGACACCGGGGAG. Protein product: CSARDPGQGGDTGE. The complete CDR3 protein is CSARDPGQGGDTGELFF.

Comments on this clone: The sequenced fragment ends 3 residues before the CDR3 boundary, so the rest is inferred from the germline J gene. The chain couples TRBV7-6 to TRBJ2-7; the match to TRBD1 covers 7 bases. The CDR3 runs to 14 residues. V gave up 2 bases and J gave up 3 bases; unmatched junction bases: 4. Per germline, CDR1 SGHVS and CDR2 FNYEAQ. The CDR3 loop reads CASSLYRGFYEQYF. Partial CDR3 DNA: TGTGCCAGCAGCTTATACAGGGGTTTCTACGAG.